The 21 T cell receptor beta chains below were found in one sample sequenced in a study of control samples from healthy donors and cancer patients. Produced via immunoSEQ multiplex PCR; TCRdb's table is partial and in-frame only. The table shows about 85,000 clones, with approximately 90% occurring only once. The sequenced sample was blood. The receptors originated from a young woman in good health.

This clone was picked up a small number of times. The chain carries TRBV3-1 (or the pseudogene TRBV3-2) and TRBJ2-3; TRBD2 agrees at 8 bases. Germline CDR1 LGHDT, CDR2 YNNKEL (reference sequence). Trimming took 4 bases from V and 2 from J; bases not matched to a gene: 5. The CDR3 runs to 15 residues. Here the CDR3 reads CASSLSGDNTDTQYF. For the CDR3, the DNA is TGTGCCAGCAGCCTTAGCGGGGACAACACAGATACGCAGTATTTT.

J is TRBJ2-2 and V is TRBV24-1, with a possible D match to TRBD2 (7 bases). This CDR3 is built from 14 residues. The germline V gene encodes CDR1 KGHDR and CDR2 SFDVKD. Trimming removed 3 bases at V and 6 bases at J, with 10 bases between. In DNA, the CDR3 is TGTGCCACCAGTGATCCGCGGGGGCCCGGGGAGCTGTTTTTT. It translates to CATSDPRGPGELFF.

Only one count was recorded for this clone. The gene calls are TRBV10-2 and TRBJ2-7; 10 nucleotides align to TRBD1. CDR1 and CDR2 (germline): WSHSY, SAAADI. V lost 7 bases and J lost 2; bases outside the gene matches: 5. The CDR3 sequence is 14 residues long. As DNA, the CDR3 is TGCGCCAGCATCCGGGACAGGGGCCCCTACGAGCAGTACTTC. Protein: CASIRDRGPYEQYF.

V is TRBV29-1 and J is TRBJ1-2; D uncertain. There are 14 residues in the CDR3. V gave up 0 bases and J gave up 8 bases, with 16 bases separating them. Germline CDR1 SQVTM, CDR2 ANQGSEA. CDR3 in DNA: TGCAGCGTTGAAGATCCGCTCCCTTCGAGAGGCTACACCTTC. Encoded protein: CSVEDPLPSRGYTF.

The count of this clone is one. The chain combines TRBV5-1 with TRBJ1-1, with D unresolved. The CDR3 covers 13 residues. Trimming cost V 5 bases and J 1 base, with 9 bases left between them. Germline CDR1 is SGHRS and CDR2 is YFSETQ. CDR3 residues: CASRKSQNTEAFF. The CDR3 DNA follows: TGCGCCAGCAGAAAGTCCCAGAACACTGAAGCTTTCTTT.

The V gene is TRBV6-5, the J gene TRBJ2-7; D is undetermined. From germline, CDR1 is MNHEY and CDR2 SVGAGI. The CDR3 totals 11 residues. Trimming removed 2 bases at V and 7 bases at J, with 6 bases between. DNA for the CDR3: TGTGCCAGCAGTTACGGGCGGGAGCAGTACTTC. Protein sequence: CASSYGREQYF.

The genes are TRBV6-5 and TRBJ1-6; 9 bases fit TRBD1. The V gene end was trimmed by 6 bases and the J gene end by 7 bases; junction bases not matched to a gene: 1. The CDR3 spans 13 residues. Germline V gives CDR1 MNHEY, CDR2 SVGAGI. CDR3 sequence reads: CASSDRGNSPLHF. The CDR3 region has the DNA TGTGCCAGCAGCGACAGGGGGAATTCACCCCTCCACTTT.

This chain links TRBV18 with TRBJ2-2, with a tentative D call TRBD1 (6 bases). This CDR3 is 16 amino acids long. V dropped 6 bases and J dropped 4 bases, with 18 bases sitting between them. Per the germline V gene, CDR1 is KGHSH and CDR2 is LQKENI. The CDR3 DNA sequence: TGTGCCAGCTCTTATACGTCACAGGGCATCACCGGGGAGCTGTTTTTT. Protein sequence: CASSYTSQGITGELFF.

The rearrangement links TRBV7-9 to TRBJ2-1, with 9 bases that match TRBD1. The CDR3 is 18 residues long. V lost 3 bases to trimming and J lost 0 bases; unmatched junction nucleotides: 9. CDR1 is SEHNR, CDR2 FQNEAQ, per germline (reference sequence). The CDR3 reads CASSLGTGPLSSYNEQFF. The CDR3 DNA follows: TGTGCCAGCAGCTTGGGGACAGGGCCCTTAAGCTCCTACAATGAGCAGTTCTTC. Using reference TRBV7-9 and TRBJ2-1 for the parts outside the CDR3, the full variable domain is DTGVSQNPRHKITKRGQNVTFRCDPISEHNRLYWYRQTLGQGPEFLTYFQNEAQLEKSRLLSDRFSAERPKGSFSTLEIQRTEQGDSAMYLCASSLGTGPLSSYNEQFFGPGTRLTVL.

The chain employs TRBV25-1 and TRBJ2-3; TRBD2 aligns across 10 bases. CDR3 length: 18 amino acids. V was clipped by 6 bases and J by 6 bases; unmatched bases: 18. Per the germline V gene, CDR1 is MGHDK and CDR2 is SYGVNS. The chain's CDR3 is CASRVDDGLAGAADTQYF. CDR3 coding DNA: TGTGCCAGCAGGGTCGATGATGGGCTAGCGGGGGCTGCGGATACGCAGTATTTT. Based on the CDR3 plus reference TRBV25-1 and TRBJ2-3, the full variable domain is EADIYQTPRYLVIGTGKKITLECSQTMGHDKMYWYQQDPGMELHLIHYSYGVNSTEKGDLSSESTVSRIRTEHFPLTLESARPSHTSQYLCASRVDDGLAGAADTQYFGPGTRLTVL.

This clone was seen repeatedly, ten times or more. The chain carries TRBV13 and TRBJ2-5, with unresolved D. Trimming cost V 5 bases and J 9 bases, with 13 bases left between them. The CDR3 has 12 amino acids. Germline loops: CDR1 PRHDT, CDR2 FYEKMQ (reference sequence). The CDR3 DNA follows: TGTGCCAGCAGCGACCCCCAGAGGTCCCAGTACTTC. Its protein is CASSDPQRSQYF.

The count of this clone is one. The V gene is TRBV9, the J gene TRBJ2-7; D possibly matches TRBD1 or TRBD2 (5 bases each). Germline CDR1 reads SGDLS; CDR2 reads YYNGEE. This CDR3 is built from 16 residues. V shed 4 bases and J shed 0 bases, with 17 bases lying between them. CDR3 in amino acids: CASSPRGPRSSYEQYF. The CDR3 nucleotides are TGTGCCAGCAGCCCGAGGGGTCCCAGGAGCTCCTACGAGCAGTACTTC.

The chain employs TRBV19 and TRBJ1-2, with TRBD1 matching over 9 bases. CDR1 is LNHDA and CDR2 is SQIVND in the germline V gene (reference sequence). CDR3 length equals 16 residues. V lost 4 bases to trimming and J lost 6 bases; unmatched junction nucleotides: 12. The CDR3 nucleotides read TGTGCCAGTAGTACGGATTACCGGACAGGGGCTAATGGCTACACCTTC. Translating gives CASSTDYRTGANGYTF.

V usage is TRBV11-1 and J usage is TRBJ1-1; 8 nucleotides align to TRBD1. J lost 1 base, V lost 5 bases, and 9 bases had no gene match. CDR1 and CDR2 from the germline V gene are SGHAT and FQDESV (reference sequence). The CDR3 runs to 16 residues. For the CDR3, the DNA is TGTGCCAGCAGCCCAAGGTCCGGACAGGGGAACACTGAAGCTTTCTTT. Its translation: CASSPRSGQGNTEAFF.

This chain links TRBV5-6 with TRBJ1-1; D is undetermined. Germline loops: CDR1 SGHDT, CDR2 YYEEEE. V gave up 0 bases and J gave up 2 bases, with 11 bases separating them. The CDR3 runs 15 residues. The CDR3 sequence: CASSLAPRGNTEAFF. The CDR3 DNA reads TGTGCCAGCAGCTTGGCTCCACGGGGTAACACTGAAGCTTTCTTT.

V gene TRBV13 combines with J gene TRBJ1-6; possibly TRBD1 for D (6 bases). V lost 10 bases and J lost 6, with 16 bases in between. Germline CDR1 is PRHDT and CDR2 is FYEKMQ (reference sequence). This CDR3 has 14 amino acids. This CDR3 reads CATSRTDINSPLHF. CDR3 sequence (DNA): TGTGCCACATCCAGGACAGACATTAATTCACCCCTCCACTTT.

The genes are TRBV6-5 and TRBJ2-1; 9 nucleotides match TRBD2. The V segment lost 7 bases and the J segment 7 bases; nucleotides outside the gene matches: 8. The CDR3 is 14 amino acids. Germline V lookup: CDR1 MNHEY, CDR2 SVGAGI. The CDR3 bases are TGTGCCAGCACCGTAGCGGGGGCCCGAAATGAGCAGTTCTTC. It translates to CASTVAGARNEQFF.

This clone has only a few counts. The rearrangement uses TRBV6-1 and TRBJ2-7, with D perhaps matching TRBD2 (5 bases). Germline assignment: CDR1 MNHNS and CDR2 SASEGT. CDR3 length: 15 amino acids. The ends were cut back, 0 bases at V and 1 base at J, with 10 bases in the middle. The CDR3 loop is CASSEALGNSYEQYF. CDR3 nucleotides: TGTGCCAGCAGTGAAGCGCTCGGGAATTCCTACGAGCAGTACTTC.

In this sample, this clone turned up a few times. The V and J genes are TRBV19 and TRBJ1-2, with a possible D match to TRBD1 (5 bases). Germline loops: CDR1 LNHDA, CDR2 SQIVND (reference sequence). V lost 6 bases and J 6 bases, leaving 20 bases between the germline ends. This CDR3 region has 15 residues. CDR3 in amino acids: CASSAAGRLGDGYTF. The CDR3 DNA reads as TGTGCCAGTAGCGCCGCCGGCAGGTTAGGGGATGGCTACACCTTC. The entire variable domain, with the rest obtained from reference TRBV19 and TRBJ1-2, is as follows: DGGITQSPKYLFRKEGQNVTLSCEQNLNHDAMYWYRQDPGQGLRLIYYSQIVNDFQKGDIAEGYSVSREKKESFPLTVTSAQKNPTAFYLCASSAAGRLGDGYTFGSGTRLTVV.

The V gene is TRBV7-9, the J gene TRBJ1-1; no reliable D call. This CDR3 is built from 12 residues. The ends were cut back, 5 bases at V and 8 bases at J, with 12 bases in the middle. CDR1 and CDR2 (germline): SEHNR, FQNEAQ (reference sequence). The CDR3 bases are TGTGCCAGCAGCCTCGTGGGGTCAGAAGCTTTCTTT. This codes for CASSLVGSEAFF.

This chain connects TRBV19 to TRBJ2-7; perhaps D is TRBD1 or TRBD2 (5 bases each). The ends were cut back, 4 bases at V and 1 base at J, with 8 bases in the middle. The CDR3 runs 13 residues. In germline, CDR1 is LNHDA, CDR2 SQIVND (reference sequence). This CDR3 reads CASSRGVSYEQYF. The CDR3 DNA is TGTGCCAGTAGTAGAGGGGTTTCCTACGAGCAGTACTTC.